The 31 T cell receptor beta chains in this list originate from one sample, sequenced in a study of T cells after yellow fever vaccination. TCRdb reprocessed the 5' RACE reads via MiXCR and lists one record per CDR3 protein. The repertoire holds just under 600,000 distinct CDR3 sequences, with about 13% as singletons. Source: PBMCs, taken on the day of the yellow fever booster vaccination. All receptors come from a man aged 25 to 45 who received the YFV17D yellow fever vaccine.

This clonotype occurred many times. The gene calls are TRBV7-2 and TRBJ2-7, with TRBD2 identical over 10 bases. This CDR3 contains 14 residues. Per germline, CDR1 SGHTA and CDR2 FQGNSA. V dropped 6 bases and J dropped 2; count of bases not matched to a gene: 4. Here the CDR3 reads CASSPLAGTYEQYF. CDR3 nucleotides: TGTGCCAGCAGTCCACTAGCGGGAACCTACGAGCAGTACTTC.

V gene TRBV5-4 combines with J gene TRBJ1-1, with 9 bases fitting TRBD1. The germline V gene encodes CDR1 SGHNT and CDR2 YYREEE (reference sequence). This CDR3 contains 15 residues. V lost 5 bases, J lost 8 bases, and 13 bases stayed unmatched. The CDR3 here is CASSADRGASGEAFF. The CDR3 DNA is TGTGCCAGCAGTGCTGACAGGGGGGCTTCGGGAGAAGCTTTCTTT. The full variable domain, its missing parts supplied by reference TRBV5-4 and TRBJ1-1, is ETGVTQSPTHLIKTRGQQVTLRCSSQSGHNTVSWYQQALGQGPQFIFQYYREEENGRGNFPPRFSGLQFPNYSSELNVNALELDDSALYLCASSADRGASGEAFFGQGTRLTVV.

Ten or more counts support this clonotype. CDR3 protein: CASSLRQGGELFF. In DNA, the CDR3 is TGTGCCAGCAGCTTACGGCAGGGAGGGGAGCTGTTTTTT. The rearrangement joins TRBV7-2 to TRBJ2-2; the D gene is possibly TRBD1 (5 bases). The CDR3 totals 13 residues. Trimming shortened V by 2 bases and J by 8 bases, and 9 bases separated the two germline ends. Germline V gives CDR1 SGHTA, CDR2 FQGNSA. Looking up the rest from reference TRBV7-2 and TRBJ2-2 gives the full variable domain: GAGVSQSPSNKVTEKGKDVELRCDPISGHTALYWYRQSLGQGLEFLIYFQGNSAPDKSGLPSDRFSAERTGGSVSTLTIQRTQQEDSAVYLCASSLRQGGELFFGEGSRLTVL.

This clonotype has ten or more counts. CDR3 DNA: TGTGCCAGCAGCTTAGGGTCGTGGGACAGCCAGTACTTC. Translating gives CASSLGSWDSQYF. This chain uses TRBV7-2 with TRBJ2-5; the match to TRBD1 covers 7 bases. The germline CDR1 and CDR2 sequences are SGHTA and FQGNSA. The V segment lost 1 base and the J segment 10 bases; nucleotides outside the gene matches: 6. CDR3 length: 13 amino acids. Full variable domain (remainder filled in from reference TRBV7-2 and TRBJ2-5): GAGVSQSPSNKVTEKGKDVELRCDPISGHTALYWYRQSLGQGLEFLIYFQGNSAPDKSGLPSDRFSAERTGGSVSTLTIQRTQQEDSAVYLCASSLGSWDSQYFGPGTRLLVL.

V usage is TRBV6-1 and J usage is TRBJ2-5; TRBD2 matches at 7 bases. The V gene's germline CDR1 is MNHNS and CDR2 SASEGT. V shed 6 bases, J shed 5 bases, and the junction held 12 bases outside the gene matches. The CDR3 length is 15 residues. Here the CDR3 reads CASRTGRGSWETQYF. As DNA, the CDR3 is TGTGCCAGCAGAACGGGGCGCGGGAGTTGGGAGACCCAGTACTTC.

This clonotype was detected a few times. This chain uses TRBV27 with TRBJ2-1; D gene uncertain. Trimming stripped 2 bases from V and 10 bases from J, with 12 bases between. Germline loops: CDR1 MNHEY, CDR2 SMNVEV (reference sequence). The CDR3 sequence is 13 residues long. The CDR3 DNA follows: TGTGCCAGCAGTTTAATTCCCAGCCACGAGCAGTTCTTC. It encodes CASSLIPSHEQFF.

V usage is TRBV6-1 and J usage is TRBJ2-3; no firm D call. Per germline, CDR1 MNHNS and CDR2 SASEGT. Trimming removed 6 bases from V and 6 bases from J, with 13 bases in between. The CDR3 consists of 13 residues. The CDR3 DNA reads TGTGCCAGCAGGCCCCCAGCAATGGATACGCAGTATTTT. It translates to CASRPPAMDTQYF.

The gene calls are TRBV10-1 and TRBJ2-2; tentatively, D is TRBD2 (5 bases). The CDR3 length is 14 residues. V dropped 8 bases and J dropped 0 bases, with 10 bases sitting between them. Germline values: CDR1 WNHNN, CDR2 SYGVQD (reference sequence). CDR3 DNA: TGCGCCAGCGCTCGGACTGCGAACACCGGGGAGCTGTTTTTT. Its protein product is CASARTANTGELFF.

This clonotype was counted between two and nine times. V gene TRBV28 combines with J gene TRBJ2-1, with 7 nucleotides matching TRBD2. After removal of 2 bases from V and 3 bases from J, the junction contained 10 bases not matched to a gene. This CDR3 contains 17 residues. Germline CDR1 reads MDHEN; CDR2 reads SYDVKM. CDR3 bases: TGTGCCAGCAGTTTAGAGCGACTAGCCCAGGGCTACAATGAGCAGTTCTTC. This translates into CASSLERLAQGYNEQFF.

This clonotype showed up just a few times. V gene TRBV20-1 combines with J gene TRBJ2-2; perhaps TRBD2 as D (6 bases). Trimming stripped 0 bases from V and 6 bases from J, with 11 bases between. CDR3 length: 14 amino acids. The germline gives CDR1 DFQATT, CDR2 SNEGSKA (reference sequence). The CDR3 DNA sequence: TGCAGTGCTAGAGAGGCCTCTAGCGCCGGGGAGCTGTTTTTT. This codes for CSAREASSAGELFF.

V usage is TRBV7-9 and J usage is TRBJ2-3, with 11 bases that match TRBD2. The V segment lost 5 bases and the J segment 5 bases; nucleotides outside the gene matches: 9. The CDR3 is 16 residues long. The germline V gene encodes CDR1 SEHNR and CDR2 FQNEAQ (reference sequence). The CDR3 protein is CASSPLAGGFEDTQYF. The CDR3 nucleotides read TGTGCCAGCAGCCCTCTAGCGGGAGGCTTTGAAGATACGCAGTATTTT. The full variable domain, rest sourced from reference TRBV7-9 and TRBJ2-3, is DTGVSQNPRHKITKRGQNVTFRCDPISEHNRLYWYRQTLGQGPEFLTYFQNEAQLEKSRLLSDRFSAERPKGSFSTLEIQRTEQGDSAMYLCASSPLAGGFEDTQYFGPGTRLTVL.

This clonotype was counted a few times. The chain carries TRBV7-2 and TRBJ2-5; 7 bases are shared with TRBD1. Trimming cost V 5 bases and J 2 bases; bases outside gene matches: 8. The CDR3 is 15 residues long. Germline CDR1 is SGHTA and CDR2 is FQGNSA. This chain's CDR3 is CASSTKGQTQETQYF. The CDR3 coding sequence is TGTGCCAGCAGCACAAAGGGACAGACACAAGAGACCCAGTACTTC.

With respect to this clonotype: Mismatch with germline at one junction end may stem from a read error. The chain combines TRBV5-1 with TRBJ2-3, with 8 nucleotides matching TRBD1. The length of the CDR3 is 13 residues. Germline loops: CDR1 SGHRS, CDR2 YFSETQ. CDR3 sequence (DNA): TGCGCCAGCAGGGTCAGGGGGCCAGATGCGCAGTATTTT. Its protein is CASRVRGPDAQYF.

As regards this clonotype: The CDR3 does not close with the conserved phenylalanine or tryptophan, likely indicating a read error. The CDR3 DNA reads as TGTGCCAGCACCCGGTCGGACTGGGGGGGATTATACGAGCAGTACCTC. This sequence encodes CASTRSDWGGLYEQYL. V usage is TRBV12-3 or TRBV12-4 and J usage is TRBJ2-7; 7 positions agree with TRBD2. Trimming removed 7 bases from V and 4 bases from J; junction bases left unmatched: 16. The CDR3 runs to 16 residues.

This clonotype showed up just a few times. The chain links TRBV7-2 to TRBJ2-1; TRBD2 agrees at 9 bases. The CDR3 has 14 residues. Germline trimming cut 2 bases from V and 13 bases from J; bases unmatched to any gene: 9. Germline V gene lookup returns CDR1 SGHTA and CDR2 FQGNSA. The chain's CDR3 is CASSLRSGRPSQFF. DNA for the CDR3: TGTGCCAGCAGCTTACGCAGCGGGAGGCCTTCTCAGTTCTTC.

The CDR3 is CASSLLGIGTGELFF. The CDR3 DNA sequence: TGTGCCAGCTCGCTACTAGGAATTGGCACCGGGGAGCTGTTTTTT. The V and J genes are TRBV18 and TRBJ2-2, with D possibly being TRBD2 (5 bases). Germline CDR1 KGHSH, CDR2 LQKENI. The V gene lost 6 bases and the J gene lost 4 bases, with 15 bases spanning the gap. CDR3 length equals 15 residues.

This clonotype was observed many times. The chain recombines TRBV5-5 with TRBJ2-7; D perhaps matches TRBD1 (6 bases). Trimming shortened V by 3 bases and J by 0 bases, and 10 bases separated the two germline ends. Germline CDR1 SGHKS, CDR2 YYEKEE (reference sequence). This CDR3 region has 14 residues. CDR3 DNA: TGTGCCAGCAGCTCGAAGGACAGCTCCTACGAGCAGTACTTC. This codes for CASSSKDSSYEQYF. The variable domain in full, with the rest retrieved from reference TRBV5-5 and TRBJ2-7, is DAGVTQSPTHLIKTRGQQVTLRCSPISGHKSVSWYQQVLGQGPQFIFQYYEKEERGRGNFPDRFSARQFPNYSSELNVNALLLGDSALYLCASSSKDSSYEQYFGPGTRLTVT.

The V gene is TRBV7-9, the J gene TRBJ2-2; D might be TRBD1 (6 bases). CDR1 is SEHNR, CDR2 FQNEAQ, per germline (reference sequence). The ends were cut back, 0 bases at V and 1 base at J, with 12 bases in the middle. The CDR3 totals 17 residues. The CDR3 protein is CASSLAVGHKNTGELFF. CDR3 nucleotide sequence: TGTGCCAGCAGCTTAGCGGTGGGACATAAGAACACCGGGGAGCTGTTTTTT.

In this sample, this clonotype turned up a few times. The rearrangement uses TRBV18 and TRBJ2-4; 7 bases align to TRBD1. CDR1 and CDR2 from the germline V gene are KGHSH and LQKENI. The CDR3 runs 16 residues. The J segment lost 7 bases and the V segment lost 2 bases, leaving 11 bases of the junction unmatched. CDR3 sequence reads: CASSPTQGNDLNIQYF. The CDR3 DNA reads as TGTGCCAGCTCACCAACACAGGGGAATGATCTCAACATTCAGTACTTC.

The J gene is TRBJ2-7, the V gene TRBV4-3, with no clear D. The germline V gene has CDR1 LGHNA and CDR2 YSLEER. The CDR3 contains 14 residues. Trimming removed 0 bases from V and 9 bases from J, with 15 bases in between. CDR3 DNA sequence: TGCGCCAGCAGCCAAGATTCCTTTCCTGGAGCGCAGTACTTC. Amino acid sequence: CASSQDSFPGAQYF.

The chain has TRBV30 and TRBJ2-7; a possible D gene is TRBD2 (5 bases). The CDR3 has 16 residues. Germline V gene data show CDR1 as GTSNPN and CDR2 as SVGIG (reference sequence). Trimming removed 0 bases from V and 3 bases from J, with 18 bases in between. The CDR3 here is CAWSVLSGIMVYEQYF. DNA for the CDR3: TGTGCCTGGAGTGTGCTCTCCGGGATAATGGTCTACGAGCAGTACTTC.

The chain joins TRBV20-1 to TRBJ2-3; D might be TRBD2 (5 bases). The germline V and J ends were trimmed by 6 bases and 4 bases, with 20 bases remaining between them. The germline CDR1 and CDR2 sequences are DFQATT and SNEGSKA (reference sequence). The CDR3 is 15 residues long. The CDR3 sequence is CSATRQDGVADTQYF. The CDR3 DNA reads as TGCAGTGCAACCCGTCAAGACGGGGTAGCAGATACGCAGTATTTT.

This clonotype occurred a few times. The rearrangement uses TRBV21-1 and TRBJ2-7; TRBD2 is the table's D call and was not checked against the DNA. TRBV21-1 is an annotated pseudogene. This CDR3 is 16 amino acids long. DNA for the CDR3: TGTGCCAGCAGCGGGAGCGGGGCTCAAAAAGGCTACGAGCAGTACTTC. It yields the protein CASSGSGAQKGYEQYF.

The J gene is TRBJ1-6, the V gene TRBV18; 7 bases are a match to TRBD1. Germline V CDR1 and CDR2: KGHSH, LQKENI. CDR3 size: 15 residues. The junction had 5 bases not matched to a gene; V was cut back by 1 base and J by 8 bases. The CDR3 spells CASSPHTGEDSPLHF. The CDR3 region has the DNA TGTGCCAGCTCACCACATACAGGGGAGGATTCACCCCTCCACTTT.

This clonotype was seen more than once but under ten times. The CDR3 sequence is CAISEGTSGGLRAQYF. CDR3 in DNA: TGTGCCATCAGTGAAGGGACTAGCGGCGGACTTAGGGCCCAGTACTTC. The chain joins TRBV10-3 to TRBJ2-5, with 11 bases that match TRBD2. Per the germline V gene, CDR1 is ENHRY and CDR2 is SYGVKD. With V trimmed by 3 bases and J by 9 bases, 12 bases remained unmatched. This CDR3 comprises 16 residues.

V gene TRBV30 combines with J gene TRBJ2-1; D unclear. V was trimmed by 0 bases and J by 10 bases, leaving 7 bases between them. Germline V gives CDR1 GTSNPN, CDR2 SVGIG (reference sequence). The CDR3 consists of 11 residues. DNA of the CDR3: TGTGCCTGGAGTGTACTATTGGAGCAGTTCTTC. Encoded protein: CAWSVLLEQFF.

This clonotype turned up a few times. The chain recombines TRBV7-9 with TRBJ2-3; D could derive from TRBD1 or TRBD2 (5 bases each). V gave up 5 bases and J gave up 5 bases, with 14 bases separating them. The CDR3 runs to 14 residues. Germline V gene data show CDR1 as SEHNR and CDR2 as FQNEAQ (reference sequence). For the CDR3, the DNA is TGTGCCAGCAGCCCCAGGGACGGAAGAGATACGCAGTATTTT. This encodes CASSPRDGRDTQYF.

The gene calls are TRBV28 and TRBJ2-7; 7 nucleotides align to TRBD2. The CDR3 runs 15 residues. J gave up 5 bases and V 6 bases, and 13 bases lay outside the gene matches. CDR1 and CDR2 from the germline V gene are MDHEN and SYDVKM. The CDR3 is CASSRGGLVIDEQYF. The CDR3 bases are TGTGCCAGCAGCCGTGGCGGACTAGTCATCGACGAGCAGTACTTC.

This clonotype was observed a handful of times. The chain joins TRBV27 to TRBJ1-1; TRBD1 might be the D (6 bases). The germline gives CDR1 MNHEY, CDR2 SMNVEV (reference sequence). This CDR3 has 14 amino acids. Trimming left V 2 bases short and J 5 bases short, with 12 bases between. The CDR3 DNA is TGTGCCAGCAGTTTACGGGGGGCGATGACTGAAGCTTTCTTT. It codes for CASSLRGAMTEAFF.

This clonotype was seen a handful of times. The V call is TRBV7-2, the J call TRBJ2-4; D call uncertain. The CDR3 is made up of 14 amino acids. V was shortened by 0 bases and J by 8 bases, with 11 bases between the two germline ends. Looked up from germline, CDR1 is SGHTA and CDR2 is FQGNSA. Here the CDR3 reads CASSLARVMDIQYF. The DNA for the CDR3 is TGTGCCAGCAGCTTAGCCCGGGTCATGGACATTCAGTACTTC.

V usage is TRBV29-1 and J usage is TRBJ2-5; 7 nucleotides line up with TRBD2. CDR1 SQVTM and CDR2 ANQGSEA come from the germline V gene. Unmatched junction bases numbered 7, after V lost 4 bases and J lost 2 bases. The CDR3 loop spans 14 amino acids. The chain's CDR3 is CSVGLSGGQETQYF. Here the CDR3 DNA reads TGCAGCGTTGGGTTATCGGGGGGACAAGAGACCCAGTACTTC.